Detailed here is one T cell receptor (beta chain). The sample is drawn from a study of control samples from healthy donors and cancer patients. The protocol was immunoSEQ multiplex PCR, while the TCRdb copy is restricted to in-frame clones and leaves out a portion. In the table there are 71,000 or so clones, roughly 91% of which are singletons. V lost 5 bases and J lost 10, with 12 bases in between. CDR3 size: 12 residues. CDR1 and CDR2 from the germline V gene are KGHSH and LQKENI. The chain has TRBV18 and TRBJ2-1; D unresolved. The sequence was collected from a man in his fifties or sixties with lung cancer. Material for sequencing was PBMCs. CDR3 in amino acids: CASSSTLKEQFF. The DNA for the CDR3 is TGTGCCAGCTCATCTACACTTAAGGAGCAGTTCTTC.